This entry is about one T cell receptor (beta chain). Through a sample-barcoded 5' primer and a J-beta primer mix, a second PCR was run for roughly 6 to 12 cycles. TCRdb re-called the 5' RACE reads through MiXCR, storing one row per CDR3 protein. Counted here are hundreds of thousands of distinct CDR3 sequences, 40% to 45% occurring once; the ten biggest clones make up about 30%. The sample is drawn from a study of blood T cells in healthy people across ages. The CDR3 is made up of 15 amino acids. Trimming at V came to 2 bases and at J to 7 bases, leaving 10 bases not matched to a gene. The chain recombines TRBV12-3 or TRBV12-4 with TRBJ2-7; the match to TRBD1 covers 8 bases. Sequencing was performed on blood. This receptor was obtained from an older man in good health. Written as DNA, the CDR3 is TGTGCCAGCAGTTTATTCAGGGGGCGCGTCGGTGAGCAGTACTTC. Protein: CASSLFRGRVGEQYF.